The 21 T cell receptor beta chains listed next were all sequenced from one sample in a study of T cells in Graves' hyperthyroidism and ophthalmopathy. Template material for amplifying TCR beta CDR3 regions consisted of RNA transcripts. In the first-round RT-PCR of the TCR CDR3, the HTBI primer set was used. Each CDR3 protein is one row after TCRdb ran MiXCR on the multiplex PCR reads. Of about 400,000 distinct CDR3 sequences listed, over 12% are singletons. Sequencing used blood. Receptors were obtained from a man younger than 30 with Graves' ophthalmopathy.

This sequence joins TRBV6-1 and TRBJ1-3; D is ambiguous. The germline gives CDR1 MNHNS, CDR2 SASEGT. The CDR3 extends over 14 amino acids. V gave up 5 bases and J gave up 4 bases, with 12 bases separating them. The CDR3 region has the DNA TGTGCCAGCAGTTCCTGGGGTACCGGAAACACCATATATTTT. Amino acids: CASSSWGTGNTIYF.

The chain recombines TRBV6-6 with TRBJ1-1; D not resolved. Trimming pared 2 bases from V and 0 bases from J, leaving 19 bases between. CDR1 and CDR2 (germline): MNHNY, SVGAGI (reference sequence). This CDR3 comprises 18 residues. The CDR3 loop is CASSYGSVAVSLNTEAFF. The CDR3 DNA follows: TGTGCCAGCAGTTACGGTAGCGTTGCAGTATCCCTGAACACTGAAGCTTTCTTT.

There are many counts of this clonotype. This rearrangement joins TRBV12-3 or TRBV12-4 to TRBJ2-4, with 7 positions matching TRBD2. Trimming removed 4 bases from V and 8 bases from J; junction bases left unmatched: 8. The CDR3 consists of 14 residues. The CDR3 DNA reads as TGTGCCAGCAGTTCCACAGCGGGGAAGGACATTCAGTACTTC. It specifies CASSSTAGKDIQYF.

This clonotype was detected a few times. This chain uses TRBV7-9 with TRBJ2-7; possibly TRBD1 for D (6 bases). The CDR3 totals 14 residues. Trimming removed 4 bases from V and 3 bases from J, with 13 bases in between. Germline assignment: CDR1 SEHNR and CDR2 FQNEAQ (reference sequence). CDR3 DNA: TGTGCCAGCAGCTCCATCGGACAGCACTACGAGCAGTACTTC. Translation: CASSSIGQHYEQYF.

The chain is built from TRBV20-1 and TRBJ2-1; TRBD2 matches 9 bases. This CDR3 contains 16 residues. Looked up from germline, CDR1 is DFQATT and CDR2 is SNEGSKA (reference sequence). V trimming: 4 bases; J trimming: 8 bases; junction bases outside the gene matches: 15. The chain's CDR3 is CSATSLGGGRGHEQFF. The CDR3, as DNA: TGCAGTGCTACCAGCCTGGGGGGCGGGAGGGGACATGAGCAGTTCTTC.

As DNA, the CDR3 is TGTGCCAGCTCACAGACAGGGTCTAATGAAAAACTGTTTTTT. Translating it yields CASSQTGSNEKLFF. The chain couples TRBV18 to TRBJ1-4, with 7 positions matching TRBD1. Losses at the gene ends were 4 bases for V and 3 bases for J; bases not matched to a gene: 2. This CDR3 spans 14 amino acids. Germline CDR1 reads KGHSH; CDR2 reads LQKENI.

This clonotype was seen ten or more times. The chain uses TRBV9 and TRBJ2-5; TRBD2 matches 12 bases. V dropped 3 bases and J dropped 1; count of bases not matched to a gene: 4. CDR3 length: 16 residues. Looked up from germline, CDR1 is SGDLS and CDR2 is YYNGEE. The CDR3 nucleotides read TGTGCCAGCAGCGCTGTACTAGCGGGAGGCCAAGAGACCCAGTACTTC. Its protein product is CASSAVLAGGQETQYF.

A remark on this clonotype: A read error is likely, as this CDR3 ends without the conserved phenylalanine or tryptophan. The chain is built from TRBV12-5 and TRBJ2-2; either TRBD1 or TRBD2 may supply D (7 bases each). The CDR3 runs 15 residues. The V and J ends lost 3 bases and 4 bases respectively, with 12 bases between them. Per germline, CDR1 LGHNT and CDR2 FRNRAP. The CDR3 spells CASGFTGEGTGELFS. As DNA, the CDR3 is TGTGCTAGTGGTTTCACAGGGGAGGGCACCGGGGAGCTGTTTTCT.

In its sample, this clonotype was seen a few times. V usage is TRBV6-1 and J usage is TRBJ1-1, with D maybe TRBD1 (5 bases). Germline V gives CDR1 MNHNS, CDR2 SASEGT. Trimming shortened V by 6 bases and J by 11 bases, and 25 bases separated the two germline ends. The CDR3 contains 15 residues. The DNA of the CDR3 is TGTGCCAGCAGCAGTGGGGCTATAGAGGGCGTGGAGGCTTTCTTT. Protein sequence: CASSSGAIEGVEAFF.

This chain links TRBV7-2 with TRBJ2-7, with 10 bases identical to TRBD1. The germline gives CDR1 SGHTA, CDR2 FQGNSA. The CDR3 covers 14 residues. The J segment lost 6 bases and the V segment lost 3 bases, leaving 5 bases of the junction unmatched. CDR3 sequence: CASSFGQGVGEQYF. The CDR3 bases are TGTGCCAGCAGCTTTGGACAGGGGGTGGGCGAGCAGTACTTC.

This clonotype was observed many times. This chain joins TRBV18 and TRBJ1-2, with a tentative D call TRBD1 (5 bases). V dropped 6 bases and J dropped 0 bases, with 11 bases sitting between them. The CDR3 runs 14 residues. Germline V lookup: CDR1 KGHSH, CDR2 LQKENI. The CDR3 sequence is CASSTGGANYGYTF. The CDR3 nucleotides are TGTGCCAGCTCCACCGGGGGAGCTAACTATGGCTACACCTTC. The full variable domain, with the rest looked up from reference TRBV18 and TRBJ1-2, is NAGVMQNPRHLVRRRGQEARLRCSPMKGHSHVYWYRQLPEEGLKFMVYLQKENIIDESGMPKERFSAEFPKEGPSILRIQQVVRGDSAAYFCASSTGGANYGYTFGSGTRLTVV.

In its sample, this clonotype was seen a few times. This chain links TRBV7-6 with TRBJ2-7; 8 nucleotides line up with TRBD2. With 5 bases clipped from V and 6 bases from J, the junction kept 9 bases outside the gene matches. The V gene's germline CDR1 is SGHVS and CDR2 FNYEAQ. This CDR3 has 14 amino acids. In DNA form, the CDR3 reads TGTGCCAGCAGCCAGGGTAGCGGGGATTCCGAGCAGTACTTC. Translating it yields CASSQGSGDSEQYF.

This clonotype was counted a few times. The CDR3 coding sequence is TGTGCCAGCAGCGGTGGGAGTGGGGCCAACGTCCTGACTTTC. As protein: CASSGGSGANVLTF. The chain combines TRBV9 with TRBJ2-6; possible D gene TRBD2, 5 bases. From germline, CDR1 is SGDLS and CDR2 YYNGEE. This CDR3 contains 14 residues. Trimming cost V 3 bases and J 3 bases, with 7 bases left between them.

This clonotype was observed at least ten times. The rearrangement links TRBV5-1 to TRBJ2-7, with TRBD1 matching over 12 bases. J gave up 5 bases and V 0 bases, and 3 bases lay outside the gene matches. The CDR3 has 15 amino acids. In germline, CDR1 is SGHRS, CDR2 YFSETQ. DNA for the CDR3: TGCGCCAGCAGCTTGGGAGGGACAGGGGGCAACGAGCAGTACTTC. Translation: CASSLGGTGGNEQYF.

This clonotype was seen repeatedly, ten times or more. The chain combines TRBV9 with TRBJ2-1, with 11 bases matching TRBD2. The CDR3 has 17 residues. V trimming: 2 bases; J trimming: 2 bases; junction bases outside the gene matches: 6. Germline lookup yields CDR1 SGDLS and CDR2 YYNGEE. In DNA, the CDR3 is TGTGCCAGCAGCGTCACACGTAGCGGGGGGGCCTACAATGAGCAGTTCTTC. It yields the protein CASSVTRSGGAYNEQFF.

At least ten counts were recorded for this clonotype. The chain uses TRBV7-9 and TRBJ1-1; D gene uncertain. This CDR3 contains 15 residues. The germline V and J ends were trimmed by 0 bases and 3 bases, with 11 bases remaining between them. Looked up from germline, CDR1 is SEHNR and CDR2 is FQNEAQ (reference sequence). The CDR3 nucleotides read TGTGCCAGCAGCTTAGCGAGGGCAGCCGACACTGAAGCTTTCTTT. It specifies CASSLARAADTEAFF.

This clonotype was observed a single time. The chain combines TRBV6-4 with TRBJ2-1, with 8 bases identical to TRBD1. Trimming took 3 bases from V and 5 from J; bases not matched to a gene: 9. The germline CDR1 and CDR2 sequences are MRHNA and SNTAGT. This CDR3 comprises 16 residues. The CDR3 nucleotides are TGTGCCAGCAGTGAAAGACCCGGGACAGGACACAATGAGCAGTTCTTC. The encoded protein is CASSERPGTGHNEQFF.

The gene calls are TRBV6-2 or TRBV6-3 and TRBJ2-2; the D gene could be TRBD1 or TRBD2 (5 bases each). This CDR3 has 14 residues. The germline V gene has CDR1 MNHEY and CDR2 SVGEGT. Trimming left V 6 bases short and J 3 bases short, with 11 bases between. The CDR3 DNA reads TGTGCCAGCAGCGATCTGGGGGACACCGGGGAGCTGTTTTTT. Translated: CASSDLGDTGELFF.

V is TRBV7-9 and J is TRBJ1-2, with D tentatively TRBD1 (6 bases). There are 14 residues in the CDR3. The germline CDR1 and CDR2 sequences are SEHNR and FQNEAQ (reference sequence). V lost 6 bases and J 6 bases, leaving 17 bases between the germline ends. CDR3 coding DNA: TGTGCCAGCAGTCCACAGGCGGGGGGCAATGGCTACACCTTC. This gives the protein CASSPQAGGNGYTF.

In this sample, this clonotype turned up many times. The gene calls are TRBV11-2 and TRBJ2-1; D gene unclear. From germline, CDR1 is SGHAT and CDR2 FQNNGV. Trimming left V 0 bases short and J 0 bases short, with 9 bases between. The CDR3 covers 16 residues. The chain's CDR3 is CASSLDPDSSYNEQFF. In DNA form, the CDR3 reads TGTGCCAGCAGCTTAGACCCGGATAGCTCCTACAATGAGCAGTTCTTC.

This rearrangement joins TRBV19 to TRBJ2-4; D unresolved. CDR1 is LNHDA, CDR2 SQIVND, per germline (reference sequence). V lost 1 base, J lost 5 bases, and 6 bases lay in between. The CDR3 spans 13 residues. In nucleotides, the CDR3 is TGTGCCAGTAGTATAGGTACCCAAAACATTCAGTACTTC. Residues: CASSIGTQNIQYF.